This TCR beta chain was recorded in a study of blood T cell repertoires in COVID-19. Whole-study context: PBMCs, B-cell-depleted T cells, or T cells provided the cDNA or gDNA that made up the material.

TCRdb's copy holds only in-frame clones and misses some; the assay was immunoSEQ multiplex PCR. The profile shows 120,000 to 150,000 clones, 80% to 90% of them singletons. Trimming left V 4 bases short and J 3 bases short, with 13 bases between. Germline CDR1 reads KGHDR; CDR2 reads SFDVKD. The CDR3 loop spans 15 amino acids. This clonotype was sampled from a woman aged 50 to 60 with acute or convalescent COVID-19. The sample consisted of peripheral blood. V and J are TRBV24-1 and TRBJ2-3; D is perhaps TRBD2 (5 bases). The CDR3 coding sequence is TGTGCCACCAGTGAACCCTACAAGCGGACAGATACGCAGTATTTT. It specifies CATSEPYKRTDTQYF.